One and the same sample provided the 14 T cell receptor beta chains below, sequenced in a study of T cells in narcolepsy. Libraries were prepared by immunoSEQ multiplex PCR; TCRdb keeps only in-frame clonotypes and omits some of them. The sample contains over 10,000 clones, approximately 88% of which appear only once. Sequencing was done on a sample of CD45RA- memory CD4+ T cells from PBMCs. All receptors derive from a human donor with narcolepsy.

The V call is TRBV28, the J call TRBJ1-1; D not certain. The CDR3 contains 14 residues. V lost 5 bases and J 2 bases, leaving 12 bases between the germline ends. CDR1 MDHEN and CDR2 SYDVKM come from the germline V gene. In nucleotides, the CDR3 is TGTGCCAGCAGTCCCGGGAACAGAAACACTGAAGCTTTCTTT. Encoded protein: CASSPGNRNTEAFF.

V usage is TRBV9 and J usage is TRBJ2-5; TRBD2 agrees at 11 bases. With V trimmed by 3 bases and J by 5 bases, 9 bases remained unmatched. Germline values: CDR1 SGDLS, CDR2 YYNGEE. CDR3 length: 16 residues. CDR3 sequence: CASSEGLAEAIETQYF. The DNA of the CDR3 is TGTGCCAGCAGCGAGGGACTAGCGGAGGCGATCGAGACCCAGTACTTC.

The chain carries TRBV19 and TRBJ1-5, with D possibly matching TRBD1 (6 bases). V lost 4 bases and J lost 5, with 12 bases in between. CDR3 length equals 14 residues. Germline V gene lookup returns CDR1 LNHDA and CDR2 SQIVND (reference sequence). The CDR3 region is CASSTGQLHQPQHF. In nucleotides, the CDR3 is TGTGCCAGTAGTACTGGACAGTTACATCAGCCCCAGCATTTT.

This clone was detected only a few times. In nucleotides, the CDR3 is TGTGCCAGCTCACCAACTAGCGGGAGTGCTAGCTCCTACGAGCAGTACTTC. It encodes CASSPTSGSASSYEQYF. V usage is TRBV18 and J usage is TRBJ2-7; 11 nucleotides line up with TRBD2. V trimming: 2 bases; J trimming: 0 bases; junction bases outside the gene matches: 6. This CDR3 region has 17 residues. Looked up from germline, CDR1 is KGHSH and CDR2 is LQKENI.

DNA for the CDR3: TGCGCCAGCAGCTTGGGGGCGGGGTGGAATGAGCAGTTCTTC. Its translation is CASSLGAGWNEQFF. This chain links TRBV5-1 with TRBJ2-1; TRBD2 might be the D (6 bases). Germline V gene lookup returns CDR1 SGHRS and CDR2 YFSETQ. CDR3 size: 14 residues. The V end lost 0 bases, the J end lost 7 bases, and 11 bases lay between the germline ends.

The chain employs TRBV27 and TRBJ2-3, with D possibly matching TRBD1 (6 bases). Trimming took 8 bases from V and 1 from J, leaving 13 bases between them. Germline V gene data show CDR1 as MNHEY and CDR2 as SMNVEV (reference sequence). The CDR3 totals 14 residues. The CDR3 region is CASARGSGTDTQYF. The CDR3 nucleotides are TGTGCCAGCGCAAGGGGGTCCGGCACAGATACGCAGTATTTT.

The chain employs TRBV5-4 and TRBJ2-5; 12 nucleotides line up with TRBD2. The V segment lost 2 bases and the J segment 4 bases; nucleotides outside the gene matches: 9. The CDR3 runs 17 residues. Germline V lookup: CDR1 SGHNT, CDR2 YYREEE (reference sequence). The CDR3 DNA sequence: TGTGCCAGCAGCTTTCCGACTAGCGGGAGTGTGGGAGAGACCCAGTACTTC. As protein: CASSFPTSGSVGETQYF.

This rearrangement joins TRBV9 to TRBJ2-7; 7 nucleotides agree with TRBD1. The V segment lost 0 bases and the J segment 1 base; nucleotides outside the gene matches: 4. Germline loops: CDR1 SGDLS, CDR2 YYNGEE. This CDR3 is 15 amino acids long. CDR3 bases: TGTGCCAGCAGCGTAGAACAGGGGCCTTCCTACGAGCAGTACTTC. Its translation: CASSVEQGPSYEQYF.

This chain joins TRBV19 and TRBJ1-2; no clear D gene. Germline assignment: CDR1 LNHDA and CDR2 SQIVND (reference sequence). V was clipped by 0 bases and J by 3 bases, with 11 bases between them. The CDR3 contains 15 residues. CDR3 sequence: CASSIDSQAYYGYTF. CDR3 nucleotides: TGTGCCAGTAGTATAGATAGTCAGGCTTACTATGGCTACACCTTC.

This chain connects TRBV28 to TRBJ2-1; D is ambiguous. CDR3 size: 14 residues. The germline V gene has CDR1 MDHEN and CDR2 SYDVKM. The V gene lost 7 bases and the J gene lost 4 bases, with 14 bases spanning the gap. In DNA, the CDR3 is TGTGCCAGCAATCAACGTATCAGGTACAATGAGCAGTTCTTC. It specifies CASNQRIRYNEQFF.

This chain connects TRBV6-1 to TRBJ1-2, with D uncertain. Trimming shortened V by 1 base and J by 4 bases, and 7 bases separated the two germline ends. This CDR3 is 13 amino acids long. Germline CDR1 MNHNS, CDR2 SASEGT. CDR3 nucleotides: TGTGCCAGCAGTGAAGTCGACTTCTATGGCTACACCTTC. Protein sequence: CASSEVDFYGYTF.

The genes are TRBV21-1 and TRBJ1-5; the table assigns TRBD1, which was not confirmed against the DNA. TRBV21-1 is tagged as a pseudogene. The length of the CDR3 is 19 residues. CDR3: CASSKGVAGAHYSNQPQHF. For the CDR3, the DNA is TGTGCCAGCAGCAAAGGAGTGGCAGGGGCCCACTATAGCAATCAGCCCCAGCATTTT.

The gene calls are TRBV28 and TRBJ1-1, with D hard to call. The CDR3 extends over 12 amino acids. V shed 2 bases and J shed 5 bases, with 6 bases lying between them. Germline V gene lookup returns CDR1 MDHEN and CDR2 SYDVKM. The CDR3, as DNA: TGTGCCAGCAGTTTACCGGGGACTGAAGCTTTCTTT. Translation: CASSLPGTEAFF.

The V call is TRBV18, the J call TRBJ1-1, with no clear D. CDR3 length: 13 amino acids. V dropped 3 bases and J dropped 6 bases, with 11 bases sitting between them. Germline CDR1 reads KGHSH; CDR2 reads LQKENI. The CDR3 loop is CASSPSGTPEAFF. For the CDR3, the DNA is TGTGCCAGCTCACCGTCAGGTACCCCTGAAGCTTTCTTT.